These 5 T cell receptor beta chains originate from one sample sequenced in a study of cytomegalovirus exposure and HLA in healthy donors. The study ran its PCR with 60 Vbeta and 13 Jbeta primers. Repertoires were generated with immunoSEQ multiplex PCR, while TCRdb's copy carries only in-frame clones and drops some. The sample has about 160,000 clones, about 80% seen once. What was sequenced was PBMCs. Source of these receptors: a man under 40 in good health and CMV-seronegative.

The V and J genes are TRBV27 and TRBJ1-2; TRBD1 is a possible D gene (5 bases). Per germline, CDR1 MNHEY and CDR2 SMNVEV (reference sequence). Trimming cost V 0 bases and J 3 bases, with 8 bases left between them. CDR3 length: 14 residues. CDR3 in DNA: TGTGCCAGCAGTTTATCAGGGGTGGACTATGGCTACACCTTC. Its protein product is CASSLSGVDYGYTF.

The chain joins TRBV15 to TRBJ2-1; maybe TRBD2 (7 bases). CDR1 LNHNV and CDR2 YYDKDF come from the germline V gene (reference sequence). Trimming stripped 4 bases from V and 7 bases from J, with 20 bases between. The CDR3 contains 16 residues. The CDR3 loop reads CATSIRGGVGWNEQFF. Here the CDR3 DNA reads TGTGCCACCAGCATAAGGGGGGGAGTTGGGTGGAATGAGCAGTTCTTC.

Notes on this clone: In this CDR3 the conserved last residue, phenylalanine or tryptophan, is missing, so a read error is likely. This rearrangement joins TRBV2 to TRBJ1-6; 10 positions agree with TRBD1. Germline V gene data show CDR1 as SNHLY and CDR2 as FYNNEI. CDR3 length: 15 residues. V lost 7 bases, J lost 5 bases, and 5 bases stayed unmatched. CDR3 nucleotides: TGTGCCAGCACCTTCGACAGGGGGCATAATTCACCCCTCCACTGT. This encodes CASTFDRGHNSPLHC.

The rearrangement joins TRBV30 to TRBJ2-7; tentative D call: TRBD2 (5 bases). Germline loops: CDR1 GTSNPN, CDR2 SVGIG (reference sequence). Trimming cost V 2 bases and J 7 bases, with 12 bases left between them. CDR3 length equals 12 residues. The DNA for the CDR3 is TGTGCCTGGAGTCCAACGCCGGGGGAGCAGTACTTC. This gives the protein CAWSPTPGEQYF.

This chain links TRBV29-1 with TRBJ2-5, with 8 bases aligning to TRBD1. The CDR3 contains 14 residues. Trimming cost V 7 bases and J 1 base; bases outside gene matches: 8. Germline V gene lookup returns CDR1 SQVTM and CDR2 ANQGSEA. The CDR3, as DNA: TGCAGCGCCGGGATCACAGGGGGCCAAGAGACCCAGTACTTC. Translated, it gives CSAGITGGQETQYF.